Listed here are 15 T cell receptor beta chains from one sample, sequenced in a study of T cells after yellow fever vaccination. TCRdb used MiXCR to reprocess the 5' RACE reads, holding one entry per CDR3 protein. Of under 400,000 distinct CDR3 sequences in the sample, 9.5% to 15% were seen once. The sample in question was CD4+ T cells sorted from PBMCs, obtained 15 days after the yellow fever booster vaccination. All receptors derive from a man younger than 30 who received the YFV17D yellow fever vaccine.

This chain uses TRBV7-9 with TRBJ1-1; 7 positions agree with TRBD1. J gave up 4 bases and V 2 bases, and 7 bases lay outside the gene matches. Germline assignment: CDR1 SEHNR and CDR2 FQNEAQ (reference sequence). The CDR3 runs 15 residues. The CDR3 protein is CASSLPGGGITEAFF. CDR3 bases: TGTGCCAGCAGCTTACCTGGAGGGGGCATCACTGAAGCTTTCTTT.

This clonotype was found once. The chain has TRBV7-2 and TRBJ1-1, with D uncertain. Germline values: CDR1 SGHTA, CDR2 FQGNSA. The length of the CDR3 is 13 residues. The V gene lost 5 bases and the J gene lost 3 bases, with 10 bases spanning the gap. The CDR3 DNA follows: TGTGCCAGCAGCGGAGGTGGGTACACTGAAGCTTTCTTT. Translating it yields CASSGGGYTEAFF. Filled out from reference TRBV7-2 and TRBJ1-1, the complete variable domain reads GAGVSQSPSNKVTEKGKDVELRCDPISGHTALYWYRQSLGQGLEFLIYFQGNSAPDKSGLPSDRFSAERTGGSVSTLTIQRTQQEDSAVYLCASSGGGYTEAFFGQGTRLTVV.

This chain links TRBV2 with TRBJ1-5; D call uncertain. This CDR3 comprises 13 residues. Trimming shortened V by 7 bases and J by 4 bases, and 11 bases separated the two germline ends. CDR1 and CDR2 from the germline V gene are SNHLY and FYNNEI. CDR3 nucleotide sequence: TGTGCCAGCACAAGGGAAGCAAATCAGCCCCAGCATTTT. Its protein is CASTREANQPQHF. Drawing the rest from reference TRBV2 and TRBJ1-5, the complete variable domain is EPEVTQTPSHQVTQMGQEVILRCVPISNHLYFYWYRQILGQKVEFLVSFYNNEISEKSEIFDDQFSVERPDGSNFTLKIRSTKLEDSAMYFCASTREANQPQHFGDGTRLSIL.

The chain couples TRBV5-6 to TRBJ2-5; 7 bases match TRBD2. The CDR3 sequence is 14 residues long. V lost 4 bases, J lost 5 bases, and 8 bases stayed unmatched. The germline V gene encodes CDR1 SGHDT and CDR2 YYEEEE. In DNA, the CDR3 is TGTGCCAGCAGCCTGAGCAAGGGAGGGGAGACCCAGTACTTC. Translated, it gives CASSLSKGGETQYF.

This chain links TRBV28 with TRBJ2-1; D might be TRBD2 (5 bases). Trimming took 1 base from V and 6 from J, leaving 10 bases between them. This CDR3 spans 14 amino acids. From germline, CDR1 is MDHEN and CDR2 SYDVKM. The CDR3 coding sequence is TGTGCCAGCAGTTTATTATTAGGGAGCAATGAGCAGTTCTTC. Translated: CASSLLLGSNEQFF.

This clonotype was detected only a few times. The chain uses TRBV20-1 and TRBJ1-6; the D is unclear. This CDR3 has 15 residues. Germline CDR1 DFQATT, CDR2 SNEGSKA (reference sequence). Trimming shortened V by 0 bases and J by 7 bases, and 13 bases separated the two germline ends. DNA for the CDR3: TGCAGTGCTAGAGAAGGACCCAAAGACAATTCACCCCTCCACTTT. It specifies CSAREGPKDNSPLHF.

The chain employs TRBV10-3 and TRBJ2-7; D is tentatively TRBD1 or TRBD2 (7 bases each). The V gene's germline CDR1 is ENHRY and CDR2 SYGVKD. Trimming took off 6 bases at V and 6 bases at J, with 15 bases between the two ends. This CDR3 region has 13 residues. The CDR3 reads CAISRQGGSEQYV. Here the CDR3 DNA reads TGTGCCATCAGCCGACAGGGAGGGAGCGAGCAGTACGTC.

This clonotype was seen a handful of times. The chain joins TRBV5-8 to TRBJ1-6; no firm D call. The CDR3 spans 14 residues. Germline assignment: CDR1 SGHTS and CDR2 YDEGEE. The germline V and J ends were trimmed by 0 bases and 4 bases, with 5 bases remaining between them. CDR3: CASSLASYNSPLHF. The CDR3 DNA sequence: TGTGCCAGCAGCTTGGCTTCTTATAATTCACCCCTCCACTTT.

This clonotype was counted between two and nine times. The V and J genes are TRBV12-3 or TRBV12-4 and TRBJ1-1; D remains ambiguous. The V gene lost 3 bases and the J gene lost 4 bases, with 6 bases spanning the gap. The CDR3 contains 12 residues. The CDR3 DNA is TGTGCCAGCAGTTTCGGGAGCACTGAAGCTTTCTTT. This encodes CASSFGSTEAFF.

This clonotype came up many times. The CDR3 DNA sequence: TGTGCCAGCAGGGGACAGGGGGCAATCGCAGATACGCAGTATTTT. Translated, it gives CASRGQGAIADTQYF. The V call is TRBV12-3 or TRBV12-4, the J call TRBJ2-3, with 12 bases identical to TRBD1. CDR3 size: 15 residues. V was clipped by 6 bases and J by 4 bases; unmatched bases: 5.

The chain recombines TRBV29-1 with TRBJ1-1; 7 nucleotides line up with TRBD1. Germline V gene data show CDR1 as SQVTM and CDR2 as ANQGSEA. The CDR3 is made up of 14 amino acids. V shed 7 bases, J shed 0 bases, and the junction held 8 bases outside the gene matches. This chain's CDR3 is CSGHRDSLNTEAFF. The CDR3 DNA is TGCAGCGGCCATCGGGACAGTTTGAACACTGAAGCTTTCTTT.

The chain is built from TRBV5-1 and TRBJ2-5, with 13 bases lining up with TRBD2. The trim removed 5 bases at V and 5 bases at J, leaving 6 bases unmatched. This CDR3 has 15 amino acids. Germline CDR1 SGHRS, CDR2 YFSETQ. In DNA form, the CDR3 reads TGCGCCAGCAGTCAGACTAGCGGGGGGAGTGAGACCCAGTACTTC. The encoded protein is CASSQTSGGSETQYF.

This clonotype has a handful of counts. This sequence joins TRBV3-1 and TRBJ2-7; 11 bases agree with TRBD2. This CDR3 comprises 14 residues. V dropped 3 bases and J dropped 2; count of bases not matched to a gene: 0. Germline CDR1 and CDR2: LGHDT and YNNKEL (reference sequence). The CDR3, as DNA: TGTGCCAGCAGCCAGACTAGCGGGGCCTACGAGCAGTACTTC. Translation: CASSQTSGAYEQYF.

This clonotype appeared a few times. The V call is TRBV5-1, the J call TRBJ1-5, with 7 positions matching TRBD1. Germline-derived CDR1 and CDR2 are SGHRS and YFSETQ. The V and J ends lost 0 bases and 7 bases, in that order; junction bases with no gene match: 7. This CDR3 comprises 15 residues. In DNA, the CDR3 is TGCGCCAGCAGCTTGGAGGGACAGACTCGCCAGCCCCAGCATTTT. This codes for CASSLEGQTRQPQHF.

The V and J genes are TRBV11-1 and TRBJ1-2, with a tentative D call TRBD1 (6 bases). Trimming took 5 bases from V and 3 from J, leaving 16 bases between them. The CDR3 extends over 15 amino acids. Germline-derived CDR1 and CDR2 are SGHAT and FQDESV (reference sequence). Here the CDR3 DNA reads TGTGCCAGCAGCCTCCAGGACAGTGCAGACTATGGCTACACCTTC. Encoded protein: CASSLQDSADYGYTF.